The 23 T cell receptor beta chains below all came from one sample that was sequenced in a study of beta chain features in type 1 diabetes (dated by TCRdb to 2017 to 2018). Library preparation used the immunoSEQ multiplex PCR assay. The entire amount of isolated RNA was reverse transcribed using the High Capacity cDNA Reverse Transcription Kit, so the sequenced TCRB transcripts were expressed ones. TCRdb obtained this table from immuneACCESS and retained in-frame rearrangements with V and J assigned. These tables miss some clones; where compared with another copy, unresolved V genes account for less than half of the shortfall, and the remainder is unexplained. Within this sample are 200,000 to 250,000 clones, with about 14% of them counted one time only. The ten largest make up more than 0.02% of the sample. Sequenced sample: naive CD4+ T cells from blood. The cell subset or site tag for this specimen amounts to: true naive CD4+ T cells. The source of these receptors is a woman between 35 and 50 years old in good health.

The V gene is TRBV13, the J gene TRBJ2-4, with 13 bases aligning to TRBD2. The germline V gene encodes CDR1 PRHDT and CDR2 FYEKMQ (reference sequence). This CDR3 has 18 residues. Trimming at V came to 5 bases and at J to 6 bases, leaving 13 bases not matched to a gene. The CDR3 reads CASSPRQGLAGWSNIQYF. CDR3 sequence (DNA): TGTGCCAGCAGCCCACGCCAGGGACTAGCGGGGTGGTCAAACATTCAGTACTTC.

This clone was picked up a small number of times. The CDR3 spells CAISDHRGDYGYTF. In nucleotides, the CDR3 is TGTGCCATCAGTGACCACAGGGGTGACTATGGCTACACCTTC. The rearrangement joins TRBV10-3 to TRBJ1-2, with 7 bases fitting TRBD1. The CDR3 totals 14 residues. Germline CDR1 ENHRY, CDR2 SYGVKD. With V trimmed by 3 bases and J by 3 bases, 4 bases remained unmatched.

V usage is TRBV4-1 and J usage is TRBJ1-2; D is unclear. The germline V gene has CDR1 MGHRA and CDR2 YSYEKL. The CDR3 spans 14 residues. V gave up 0 bases and J gave up 8 bases, with 13 bases separating them. The CDR3 DNA reads TGCGCCAGCAGCCAAGATAGGACTGGAGGGGGCTACACCTTC. Residues: CASSQDRTGGGYTF.

This clone was counted a few times. J is TRBJ2-7 and V is TRBV5-8; D remains ambiguous. This CDR3 is 12 amino acids long. Germline lookup yields CDR1 SGHTS and CDR2 YDEGEE. Trimming took off 5 bases at V and 3 bases at J, with 9 bases between the two ends. The CDR3 spells CASRFSFYEQYF. Here the CDR3 DNA reads TGTGCCAGCAGGTTCAGTTTCTACGAGCAGTACTTC. The complete variable domain, with remaining parts taken from reference TRBV5-8 and TRBJ2-7, reads EAGVTQSPTHLIKTRGQQATLRCSPISGHTSVYWYQQALGLGLQFLLWYDEGEERNRGNFPPRFSGRQFPNYSSELNVNALELEDSALYLCASRFSFYEQYFGPGTRLTVT.

The chain joins TRBV2 to TRBJ2-1; D is ambiguous. In germline, CDR1 is SNHLY, CDR2 FYNNEI. V was shortened by 5 bases and J by 7 bases, with 15 bases between the two germline ends. This CDR3 region has 14 residues. CDR3 residues: CASSLSRPGNEQFF. As DNA, the CDR3 is TGTGCCAGCAGTCTCTCCAGGCCTGGGAATGAGCAGTTCTTC.

The V gene is TRBV19, the J gene TRBJ2-2, with D possibly matching TRBD1 (6 bases). From germline, CDR1 is LNHDA and CDR2 SQIVND (reference sequence). The V end lost 8 bases, the J end lost 3 bases, and 10 bases lay between the germline ends. This CDR3 is 13 amino acids long. The CDR3 DNA follows: TGTGCCAGTTGGAACAGGGACACCGGGGAGCTGTTTTTT. Translation gives CASWNRDTGELFF.

This clone was recorded a few times. V usage is TRBV4-2 and J usage is TRBJ1-6; possibly TRBD1 for D (5 bases). The CDR3 length is 17 residues. V was clipped by 2 bases and J by 9 bases, with 20 bases between them. CDR1 and CDR2 from the germline V gene are LGHNA and YNFKEQ. CDR3 nucleotide sequence: TGTGCCAGCAGCCAACCCCAGGGAAAAGAACGTAGTTCACCCCTCCACTTT. It translates to CASSQPQGKERSSPLHF.

The chain links TRBV11-2 to TRBJ1-2, with 10 bases aligning to TRBD1. The J segment lost 12 bases and the V segment lost 1 base, leaving 5 bases of the junction unmatched. CDR3 length equals 13 residues. Germline CDR1 reads SGHAT; CDR2 reads FQNNGV. The CDR3 here is CASSLVTGGDHTF. The CDR3 region has the DNA TGTGCCAGCAGCTTAGTGACAGGGGGCGACCACACCTTC.

The chain has TRBV7-2 and TRBJ1-5; 9 bases map to TRBD1. The CDR3 consists of 14 residues. Germline V gene sequence: CDR1 SGHTA, CDR2 FQGNSA. V lost 5 bases, J lost 5 bases, and 4 bases stayed unmatched. The CDR3 protein is CASSPWTGDQPQHF. CDR3 nucleotides: TGTGCCAGCAGCCCCTGGACAGGGGATCAGCCCCAGCATTTT.

This clone was counted between two and nine times. This sequence joins TRBV7-2 and TRBJ2-7; no definite D call. Germline-derived CDR1 and CDR2 are SGHTA and FQGNSA. V was trimmed by 3 bases and J by 1 base, leaving 10 bases between them. The CDR3 extends over 14 amino acids. For the CDR3, the DNA is TGTGCCAGCAGCTTCGGCGGTCGGTCCTACGAGCAGTACTTC. It encodes CASSFGGRSYEQYF.

The chain employs TRBV7-2 and TRBJ2-1; no firm D call. The CDR3 covers 13 residues. The V gene lost 5 bases and the J gene lost 9 bases, with 14 bases spanning the gap. Germline CDR1 reads SGHTA; CDR2 reads FQGNSA. The CDR3 sequence: CASSPMAGSEQFF. The DNA for the CDR3 is TGTGCCAGCAGCCCCATGGCAGGCAGTGAGCAGTTCTTC. The full variable domain, rest sourced from reference TRBV7-2 and TRBJ2-1, is GAGVSQSPSNKVTEKGKDVELRCDPISGHTALYWYRQSLGQGLEFLIYFQGNSAPDKSGLPSDRFSAERTGGSVSTLTIQRTQQEDSAVYLCASSPMAGSEQFFGPGTRLTVL.

The chain carries TRBV5-1 and TRBJ2-2; tentatively, D is TRBD1 (5 bases). V shed 4 bases and J shed 9 bases, with 13 bases lying between them. The CDR3 contains 13 residues. The germline V gene has CDR1 SGHRS and CDR2 YFSETQ. The chain's CDR3 is CASSPDVGRELFF. CDR3 DNA sequence: TGCGCCAGCAGCCCCGATGTGGGGCGGGAGCTGTTTTTT. The full variable domain, in which reference TRBV5-1 and TRBJ2-2 provide the parts outside the CDR3, is KAGVTQTPRYLIKTRGQQVTLSCSPISGHRSVSWYQQTPGQGLQFLFEYFSETQRNKGNFPGRFSGRQFSNSRSEMNVSTLELGDSALYLCASSPDVGRELFFGEGSRLTVL.

This clone came up a few times. This chain links TRBV7-9 with TRBJ1-2, with 9 bases that match TRBD1. The length of the CDR3 is 15 residues. The V and J ends lost 5 bases and 4 bases, in that order; junction bases with no gene match: 8. Germline lookup yields CDR1 SEHNR and CDR2 FQNEAQ (reference sequence). The CDR3 loop is CASSGYRGLGYGYTF. CDR3 DNA: TGTGCCAGCAGCGGCTACAGGGGGCTGGGCTATGGCTACACCTTC.

This chain joins TRBV5-1 and TRBJ2-1, with 16 nucleotides matching TRBD2. The CDR3 contains 15 residues. V lost 3 bases, J lost 7 bases, and 1 base stayed unmatched. Germline V gene lookup returns CDR1 SGHRS and CDR2 YFSETQ. The CDR3: CASSWGLAGGNEQFF. DNA for the CDR3: TGCGCCAGCAGCTGGGGACTAGCGGGGGGGAATGAGCAGTTCTTC.

The J gene is TRBJ2-2, the V gene TRBV11-2; the D gene is possibly TRBD2 (7 bases). The CDR3 is 15 amino acids. CDR1 and CDR2 from the germline V gene are SGHAT and FQNNGV. The V gene lost 6 bases and the J gene lost 7 bases, with 18 bases spanning the gap. CDR3 sequence (DNA): TGTGCCAGCAGGTCGACTAGGGGGAGGGTCGGGGAGCTGTTTTTT. Residues: CASRSTRGRVGELFF.

J is TRBJ2-1 and V is TRBV19, with D uncertain. The CDR3 totals 12 residues. Germline CDR1 reads LNHDA; CDR2 reads SQIVND (reference sequence). V was cut by 7 bases and J by 6 bases, with 10 bases left in between. The DNA of the CDR3 is TGTGCCAGTATATCACTCGGCAATGAGCAGTTCTTC. It specifies CASISLGNEQFF.

This clone was found a few times. The chain uses TRBV7-2 and TRBJ1-2, with 7 bases matching TRBD1. Trimming cost V 1 base and J 8 bases; bases outside gene matches: 4. CDR1 and CDR2 (germline): SGHTA, FQGNSA. This CDR3 has 13 amino acids. The CDR3 DNA is TGTGCCAGCAGCTTAGAGGGGGCGAGGGGCTACACCTTC. Translation gives CASSLEGARGYTF. The whole variable domain, remainder taken from reference TRBV7-2 and TRBJ1-2, is GAGVSQSPSNKVTEKGKDVELRCDPISGHTALYWYRQSLGQGLEFLIYFQGNSAPDKSGLPSDRFSAERTGGSVSTLTIQRTQQEDSAVYLCASSLEGARGYTFGSGTRLTVV.

A few counts support this clone. CDR3 amino acids: CASSETARGYTF. The CDR3 region has the DNA TGTGCCAGCAGTGAGACAGCCCGAGGCTACACCTTC. The chain uses TRBV2 and TRBJ1-2, with a tentative D call TRBD1 (5 bases). There are 12 residues in the CDR3. The V and J ends lost 3 bases and 8 bases respectively, with 10 bases between them. In germline, CDR1 is SNHLY, CDR2 FYNNEI.

This chain links TRBV9 with TRBJ2-3; D not certain. This CDR3 comprises 15 residues. CDR1 SGDLS and CDR2 YYNGEE come from the germline V gene. V was trimmed by 0 bases and J by 1 base, leaving 9 bases between them. This CDR3 reads CASSVVGAGTDTQYF. The CDR3 DNA is TGTGCCAGCAGCGTAGTTGGCGCGGGCACAGATACGCAGTATTTT.

This clone turned up a few times. This chain links TRBV29-1 with TRBJ1-2, with 7 positions matching TRBD1. The CDR3 covers 13 residues. Germline lookup yields CDR1 SQVTM and CDR2 ANQGSEA. V was pared by 8 bases and J by 3 bases, with 9 bases of the junction left unmatched. Here the CDR3 DNA reads TGCAGCTCCTTGACAGGGTCAGACTATGGCTACACCTTC. Translated: CSSLTGSDYGYTF.

CDR3 region: CASSQDRTSLEQYF. For the CDR3, the DNA is TGTGCCAGCAGCCAGGACCGGACTAGTCTCGAGCAGTACTTC. The chain couples TRBV7-2 to TRBJ2-7; 7 bases agree with TRBD2. The V gene end was trimmed by 5 bases and the J gene end by 6 bases; junction bases not matched to a gene: 10. The CDR3 runs to 14 residues. The germline V gene encodes CDR1 SGHTA and CDR2 FQGNSA.

J is TRBJ2-5 and V is TRBV5-1; D gene uncertain. CDR1 and CDR2 from the germline V gene are SGHRS and YFSETQ. The CDR3 is made up of 14 amino acids. Deletions cut 0 bases from V and 7 bases from J, with 13 bases between. CDR3 protein: CASSLDTNPGTQYF. CDR3 in DNA: TGCGCCAGCAGCTTGGATACAAACCCAGGGACCCAGTACTTC.

This clone has just a few counts. V and J are TRBV12-5 and TRBJ2-7; TRBD2 matches at 9 bases. The CDR3 is 17 amino acids. Trimming took 4 bases from V and 0 from J; bases not matched to a gene: 10. Per the germline V gene, CDR1 is LGHNT and CDR2 is FRNRAP. The CDR3 sequence: CASGSAALAGDSYEQYF. The CDR3 DNA reads TGTGCTAGTGGTTCCGCCGCCTTAGCGGGGGACTCCTACGAGCAGTACTTC.